One sample yielded the 11 T cell receptor beta chains listed below, sequenced in a study of shared T cell receptors in the human thymus. Data came from immunoSEQ multiplex PCR; TCRdb stores just in-frame clones and leaves some out. Of around 730,000 clones in the sample, 80% to 90% are singletons; the top ten hold more than 0.01%. These data also formed part of another study, on human thymus T cells.

Material for sequencing was thymocytes. All receptors derive from a girl under three years old with a congenital heart defect.

The chain links TRBV5-4 to TRBJ2-7; 9 bases match TRBD1. The CDR3 loop spans 13 amino acids. V dropped 8 bases and J dropped 3; count of bases not matched to a gene: 6. Per the germline V gene, CDR1 is SGHNT and CDR2 is YYREEE (reference sequence). CDR3 region: CASGTGRDYEQYF. The CDR3 DNA is TGTGCCAGTGGGACAGGGCGAGACTACGAGCAGTACTTC.

The table lists this clone with a count of one. The chain joins TRBV4-3 to TRBJ1-2; D is uncertain. Germline lookup yields CDR1 LGHNA and CDR2 YSLEER. V was pared by 0 bases and J by 4 bases, with 15 bases between. The CDR3 covers 16 residues. The CDR3 region is CASSQEDGEIFYGYTF. CDR3 nucleotide sequence: TGCGCCAGCAGCCAAGAAGATGGGGAGATCTTCTATGGCTACACCTTC.

The chain is built from TRBV18 and TRBJ1-2, with no clear D. This CDR3 has 15 amino acids. The V and J ends lost 2 bases and 1 base respectively, with 11 bases between them. Germline CDR1 is KGHSH and CDR2 is LQKENI. The CDR3: CASSPSPGDNYGYTF. CDR3 coding DNA: TGTGCCAGCTCACCATCGCCCGGGGATAACTATGGCTACACCTTC. The entire variable domain, with the rest obtained from reference TRBV18 and TRBJ1-2, is as follows: NAGVMQNPRHLVRRRGQEARLRCSPMKGHSHVYWYRQLPEEGLKFMVYLQKENIIDESGMPKERFSAEFPKEGPSILRIQQVVRGDSAAYFCASSPSPGDNYGYTFGSGTRLTVV.

The chain carries TRBV5-6 and TRBJ1-1; a possible D gene is TRBD1 (6 bases). Germline V gives CDR1 SGHDT, CDR2 YYEEEE. The CDR3 is 18 residues long. Trimming cost V 0 bases and J 1 base, with 19 bases left between them. CDR3 sequence (DNA): TGTGCCAGCAGCTTGGGCTTTATCAGTGGACAGCCGAACACTGAAGCTTTCTTT. It translates to CASSLGFISGQPNTEAFF.

This chain links TRBV5-3 with TRBJ1-2; 9 bases agree with TRBD1. TRBV5-3 is reported as an ORF; its role is uncertain. V shed 3 bases and J 4 bases; nucleotides not matched to a gene: 25. This CDR3 spans 21 amino acids. The CDR3: CARSWDRAYSRWPHWIYGYTF. CDR3 DNA: TGTGCCAGAAGCTGGGACAGGGCCTACTCCCGCTGGCCCCATTGGATCTATGGCTACACCTTC.

The chain couples TRBV6-1 to TRBJ1-5; TRBD1 matches 8 bases. The CDR3 has 15 amino acids. Per germline, CDR1 MNHNS and CDR2 SASEGT. The V segment lost 7 bases and the J segment 6 bases; nucleotides outside the gene matches: 11. The DNA of the CDR3 is TGTGCCAGCACAGGACAGGGAATGCTTTCTCAGCCCCAGCATTTT. This encodes CASTGQGMLSQPQHF.

This chain connects TRBV19 to TRBJ1-2; D is ambiguous. V was shortened by 1 base and J by 7 bases, with 7 bases between the two germline ends. The CDR3 is made up of 12 amino acids. CDR1 and CDR2 from the germline V gene are LNHDA and SQIVND (reference sequence). CDR3 sequence reads: CASSIADSGYTF. The CDR3 bases are TGTGCCAGTAGTATAGCCGATAGTGGCTACACCTTC.

In this sample, this clone turned up a few times. The chain couples TRBV7-2 to TRBJ1-6, with D unclear. The V gene's germline CDR1 is SGHTA and CDR2 FQGNSA. Trimming pared 5 bases from V and 5 bases from J, leaving 19 bases between. This CDR3 is 17 amino acids long. This CDR3 reads CASSLFRRSLDNSPLHF. The CDR3 DNA follows: TGTGCCAGCAGCCTATTTAGGAGGAGTTTGGATAATTCACCCCTCCACTTT.

This clone was observed a single time. Other DNA sequences in this sample translate to the same CDR3. This chain connects TRBV13 to TRBJ1-6; 8 nucleotides align to TRBD1. Germline assignment: CDR1 PRHDT and CDR2 FYEKMQ (reference sequence). The CDR3 covers 16 residues. The junction had 11 bases not matched to a gene; V was cut back by 3 bases and J by 10 bases. The CDR3 is CASSFWGMDRESPLHF. CDR3 bases: TGTGCCAGCAGCTTTTGGGGGATGGACAGGGAATCACCCCTCCACTTT. Full variable domain (outside the CDR3, taken from reference TRBV13 and TRBJ1-6): AAGVIQSPRHLIKEKRETATLKCYPIPRHDTVYWYQQGPGQDPQFLISFYEKMQSDKGSIPDRFSAQQFSDYHSELNMSSLELGDSALYFCASSFWGMDRESPLHFGNGTRLTVT.

The chain's CDR3 is CASSLGTRGHSGNTIYF. The CDR3 DNA follows: TGTGCCAGCAGCCTCGGGACTCGGGGCCACTCTGGAAACACCATATATTTT. V usage is TRBV27 and J usage is TRBJ1-3; perhaps TRBD1 as D (5 bases). CDR3 length: 17 amino acids. In germline, CDR1 is MNHEY, CDR2 SMNVEV (reference sequence). V was shortened by 6 bases and J by 0 bases, with 18 bases between the two germline ends.

This clone came up a few times. V is TRBV4-1 and J is TRBJ2-7, with no clear D. The CDR3 length is 16 residues. With 4 bases removed from V and 0 bases from J, the gap between germline ends came to 16 bases. Per the germline V gene, CDR1 is MGHRA and CDR2 is YSYEKL. This CDR3 reads CASSPARGFCSYEQYF. Written as DNA, the CDR3 is TGCGCCAGCAGCCCTGCGCGCGGTTTTTGCTCCTACGAGCAGTACTTC.